The 11 T cell receptor beta chains in this list originate from one sample, sequenced in a study of blood T cells in healthy people across ages. Using a J-beta primer mix together with a sample-barcoded 5' primer, a second PCR was run for 7 to 11 cycles. TCRdb reanalysed the 5' RACE reads using MiXCR and keeps one entry per CDR3 protein. The data show approximately 1,700,000 distinct CDR3 sequences, 30% to 40% seen once. Specimen: blood. The receptors derive from a human donor in good health.

The gene calls are TRBV11-2 and TRBJ2-3, with 11 positions matching TRBD2. CDR3 length: 16 residues. The junction had 7 bases not matched to a gene; V was cut back by 4 bases and J by 4 bases. The germline V gene has CDR1 SGHAT and CDR2 FQNNGV. CDR3 sequence (DNA): TGTGCCAGCAGCTCCTTAGCGGGGGGGCAGGCAGATACGCAGTATTTT. Translated, it gives CASSSLAGGQADTQYF.

V usage is TRBV6-6 and J usage is TRBJ2-7; TRBD2 might be the D (7 bases). The CDR3 is 16 residues long. V was trimmed by 0 bases and J by 1 base, leaving 13 bases between them. Per the germline V gene, CDR1 is MNHNY and CDR2 is SVGAGI (reference sequence). CDR3 loop: CASSYSGGRESYEQYF. The CDR3 DNA follows: TGTGCCAGCAGTTACTCCGGGGGGCGCGAATCCTACGAGCAGTACTTC.

The chain combines TRBV7-2 with TRBJ2-5, with 13 bases lining up with TRBD2. The ends lost 3 bases at V and 9 bases at J; junction bases unmatched: 7. The CDR3 has 15 residues. Germline lookup yields CDR1 SGHTA and CDR2 FQGNSA. CDR3 loop: CASSFGTSGTTPQYF. DNA for the CDR3: TGTGCCAGCAGCTTCGGGACTAGCGGGACAACCCCCCAGTACTTC.

There are a few counts of this clonotype. The rearrangement joins TRBV20-1 to TRBJ2-7, with D perhaps matching TRBD2 (5 bases). The CDR3 loop spans 13 amino acids. Germline CDR1 reads DFQATT; CDR2 reads SNEGSKA (reference sequence). V lost 5 bases to trimming and J lost 2 bases, with 13 bases between them. CDR3 coding DNA: TGCAGTGCTGAAGATCTGAGGGCCTACGAGCAGTACTTC. Translating it yields CSAEDLRAYEQYF.

The V and J genes are TRBV19 and TRBJ1-6, with unresolved D. This CDR3 is built from 13 residues. Trimming removed 11 bases from V and 7 bases from J, with 15 bases in between. The germline V gene encodes CDR1 LNHDA and CDR2 SQIVND (reference sequence). Here the CDR3 reads CAQVCWRNSPLHF. The CDR3 DNA follows: TGTGCCCAGGTGTGTTGGCGGAATTCACCCCTCCACTTT.

This chain uses TRBV20-1 with TRBJ2-1; TRBD1 aligns across 11 bases. This CDR3 has 18 amino acids. The germline CDR1 and CDR2 sequences are DFQATT and SNEGSKA (reference sequence). The V gene end was trimmed by 0 bases and the J gene end by 4 bases; junction bases not matched to a gene: 11. The CDR3 region has the DNA TGCAGTGCTAGAGATTGGGACAGGGGGTTATCGGCATACAATGAGCAGTTCTTC. Encoded protein: CSARDWDRGLSAYNEQFF.

CDR3 protein: CASSFRGRNYGYTF. The CDR3 nucleotides read TGCGCCAGCAGCTTCAGGGGGCGGAACTATGGCTACACCTTC. The rearrangement uses TRBV5-1 and TRBJ1-2; 8 bases map to TRBD1. Per the germline V gene, CDR1 is SGHRS and CDR2 is YFSETQ. The V gene end was trimmed by 2 bases and the J gene end by 2 bases; junction bases not matched to a gene: 2. The CDR3 covers 14 residues.

Turning to this clonotype: The junction departs from the called germline gene at one end, perhaps through a read error. Here the CDR3 reads CVSSLAPGMRNEQFF. CDR3 DNA sequence: TGTGTCAGCAGCTTAGCGCCGGGAATGAGGAATGAGCAGTTCTTC. The chain uses TRBV7-2 and TRBJ2-1; possible D gene TRBD2, 5 bases. CDR1 and CDR2 from the germline V gene are SGHTA and FQGNSA. There are 15 residues in the CDR3.

This clonotype showed up just a few times. The J gene is TRBJ2-7, the V gene TRBV29-1, with D tentatively TRBD1 (5 bases). V was clipped by 1 base and J by 3 bases, with 10 bases between them. The CDR3 has 13 residues. Germline assignment: CDR1 SQVTM and CDR2 ANQGSEA. In DNA form, the CDR3 reads TGCAGCGTTGAAGGGGGCAGAGACTACGAGCAGTACTTC. Translation: CSVEGGRDYEQYF.

V usage is TRBV29-1 and J usage is TRBJ1-1; D is uncertain. Germline V gene data show CDR1 as SQVTM and CDR2 as ANQGSEA. CDR3 length equals 12 residues. Between the trimmed V and J ends, which lost 4 bases and 5 bases, there was a span of 11 bases. The CDR3 sequence is CSVGLKGTEAFF. CDR3 coding DNA: TGCAGCGTTGGACTGAAGGGTACTGAAGCTTTCTTT.

This clonotype has more than one count but fewer than ten. The chain carries TRBV18 and TRBJ1-2; no clear D gene. The V and J ends lost 3 bases and 5 bases respectively, with 16 bases between them. This CDR3 region has 15 residues. CDR1 is KGHSH, CDR2 LQKENI, per germline. The CDR3 is CASSPAMGFSYGYTF. DNA for the CDR3: TGTGCCAGCTCACCTGCTATGGGGTTCTCATATGGCTACACCTTC.